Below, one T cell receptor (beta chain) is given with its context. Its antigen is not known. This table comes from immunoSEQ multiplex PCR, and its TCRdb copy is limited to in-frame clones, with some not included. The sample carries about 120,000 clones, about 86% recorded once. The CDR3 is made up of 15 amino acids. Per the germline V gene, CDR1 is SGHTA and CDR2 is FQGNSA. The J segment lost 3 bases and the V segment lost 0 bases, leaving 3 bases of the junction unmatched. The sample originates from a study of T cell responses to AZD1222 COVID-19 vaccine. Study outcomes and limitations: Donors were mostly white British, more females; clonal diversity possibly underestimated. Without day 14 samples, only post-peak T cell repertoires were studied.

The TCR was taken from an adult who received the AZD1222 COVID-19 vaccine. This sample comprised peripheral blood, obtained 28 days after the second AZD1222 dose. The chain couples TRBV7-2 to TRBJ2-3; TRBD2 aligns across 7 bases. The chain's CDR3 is CASSLAGGWTDTQYF. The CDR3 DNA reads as TGTGCCAGCAGCTTAGCGGGAGGGTGGACAGATACGCAGTATTTT.